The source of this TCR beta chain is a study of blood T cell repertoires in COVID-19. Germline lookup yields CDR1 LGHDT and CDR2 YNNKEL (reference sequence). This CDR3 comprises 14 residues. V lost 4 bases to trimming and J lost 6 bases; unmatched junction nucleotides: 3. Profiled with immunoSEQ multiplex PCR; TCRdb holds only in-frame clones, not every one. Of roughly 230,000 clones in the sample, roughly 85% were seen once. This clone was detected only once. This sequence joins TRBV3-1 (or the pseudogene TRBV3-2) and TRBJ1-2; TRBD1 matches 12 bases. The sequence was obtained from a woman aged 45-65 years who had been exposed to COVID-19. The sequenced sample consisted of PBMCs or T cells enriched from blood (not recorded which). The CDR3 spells CASSRGTGGHGYTF. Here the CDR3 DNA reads TGTGCCAGCAGCCGCGGGACAGGGGGCCATGGCTACACCTTC.